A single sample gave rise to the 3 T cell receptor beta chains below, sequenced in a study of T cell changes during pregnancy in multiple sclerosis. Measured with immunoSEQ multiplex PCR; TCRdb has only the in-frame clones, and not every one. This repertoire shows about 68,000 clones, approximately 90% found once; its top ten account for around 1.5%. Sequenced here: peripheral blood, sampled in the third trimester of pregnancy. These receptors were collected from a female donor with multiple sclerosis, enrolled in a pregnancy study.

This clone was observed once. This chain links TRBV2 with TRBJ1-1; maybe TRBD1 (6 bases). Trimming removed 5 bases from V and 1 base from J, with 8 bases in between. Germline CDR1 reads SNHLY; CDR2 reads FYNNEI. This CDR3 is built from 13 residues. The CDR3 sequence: CASSRQENTEAFF. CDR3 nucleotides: TGTGCCAGCAGTAGACAGGAGAACACTGAAGCTTTCTTT. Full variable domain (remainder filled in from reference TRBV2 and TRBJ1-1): EPEVTQTPSHQVTQMGQEVILRCVPISNHLYFYWYRQILGQKVEFLVSFYNNEISEKSEIFDDQFSVERPDGSNFTLKIRSTKLEDSAMYFCASSRQENTEAFFGQGTRLTVV.

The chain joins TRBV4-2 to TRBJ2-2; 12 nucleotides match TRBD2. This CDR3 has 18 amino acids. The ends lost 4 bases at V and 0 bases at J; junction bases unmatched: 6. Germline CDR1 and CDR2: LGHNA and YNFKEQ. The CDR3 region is CASSRDTSGGTNTGELFF. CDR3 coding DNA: TGTGCCAGCAGCCGAGACACTAGCGGGGGGACGAACACCGGGGAGCTGTTTTTT.

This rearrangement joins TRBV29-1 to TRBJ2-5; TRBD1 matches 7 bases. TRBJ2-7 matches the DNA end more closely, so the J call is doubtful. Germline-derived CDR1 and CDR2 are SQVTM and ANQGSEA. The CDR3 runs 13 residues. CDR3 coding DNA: TGCAGCGTTTCTACAGGGGAACTCTACGAGCAGTACTTC. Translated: CSVSTGELYEQYF.